Listed below are T cell receptor beta chains from one sample, sequenced in a study of cytomegalovirus exposure and HLA in healthy donors. Method: immunoSEQ multiplex PCR; TCRdb's copy keeps in-frame clones and lacks some. The top ten hold around 7% of the sample, which has roughly 120,000 clones, 74% seen once. Sequencing used PBMCs. The receptor source for this set is a man aged 35 to 55 in good health and CMV-seropositive. Both conserved end residues are part of each CDR3. A D gene is named only where the DNA matches it firmly. Some rows mark clone size as missing; the rest say once, few, many or name a class of expanded clone.

v_gene: TRBV7-9
abundance: few
j_gene: TRBJ2-2
len: 16
d_gene: TRBD1
CDR3nt: TGTGCCAGCAGCTTAGCTATTGGCAGGGGGCACGGGGAGCTGTTTTTT
CDR3aa: CASSLAIGRGHGELFF

v_gene: TRBV5-4
abundance: .
j_gene: TRBJ2-7
len: 15
d_gene: TRBD1
CDR3nt: TGTGCCAGCAGCTCCGACAGGGGAGCATTGAGCGAGCAGTACTTC
CDR3aa: CASSSDRGALSEQYF

v_gene: TRBV25-1
abundance: .
j_gene: TRBJ2-7
len: 13
d_gene: TRBD1
CDR3nt: TGTGCCAGCAGTGAGGTACAGGGGAGCGAGCAGTACTTC
CDR3aa: CASSEVQGSEQYF

v_gene: TRBV7-2
abundance: .
j_gene: TRBJ1-1
len: 14
d_gene: TRBD1
CDR3nt: TGTGCCAGCAGCCAGGACAGGAGGAACACTGAAGCTTTCTTT
CDR3aa: CASSQDRRNTEAFF

v_gene: TRBV7-6
abundance: few
j_gene: TRBJ2-4
len: 18
d_gene: TRBD2
CDR3nt: TGTGCCAGCAGCTTAGTGGGAGGGGCGGGAGGGCCCGAAAACATTCAGTACTTC
CDR3aa: CASSLVGGAGGPENIQYF

v_gene: TRBV2
abundance: once
j_gene: TRBJ1-1
len: 14
d_gene: .
CDR3nt: TGTGCCAGCAGGGAGACAGAAGTGAACACTGAAGCTTTCTTT
CDR3aa: CASRETEVNTEAFF

v_gene: TRBV11-2
abundance: .
j_gene: TRBJ1-5
len: 15
d_gene: .
CDR3nt: TGTGCCAGCAGCCTCGGAGTTGCATTCGGGCAGCCCCAGCATTTT
CDR3aa: CASSLGVAFGQPQHF

v_gene: TRBV27
abundance: .
j_gene: TRBJ2-7
len: 14
d_gene: TRBD2
CDR3nt: TGTGCCAGCAGTTTTGCGGGAGGGCCCTACGAGCAGTACTTC
CDR3aa: CASSFAGGPYEQYF

v_gene: TRBV27
abundance: .
j_gene: TRBJ1-2
len: 15
d_gene: TRBD1
CDR3nt: TGTGCCAGCAGTTCCCCGGGACAGGGGGATCCTGGCTACACCTTC
CDR3aa: CASSSPGQGDPGYTF

v_gene: TRBV27
abundance: few
j_gene: TRBJ2-1
len: 13
d_gene: .
CDR3nt: TGTGCCAGCAGTTTCCCTGGCACGGGAGAGCAGTTCTTC
CDR3aa: CASSFPGTGEQFF

v_gene: TRBV7-9
abundance: .
j_gene: TRBJ1-2
len: 14
d_gene: .
CDR3nt: TGTTCCAGCAGCTTGGGGAGCCCGATCGATGGCTACACCTTC
CDR3aa: CSSSLGSPIDGYTF

v_gene: TRBV7-6
abundance: few
j_gene: TRBJ2-7
len: 16
d_gene: TRBD2
CDR3nt: TGTGCCAGCAGCTTAGGCGCCGGGAGGGCTCGGGACGAGCAGTACTTC
CDR3aa: CASSLGAGRARDEQYF

v_gene: TRBV27
abundance: .
j_gene: TRBJ1-1
len: 14
d_gene: .
CDR3nt: TGTGCCAGCAGTTTAAACGGGGGGAGAACTGAAGCTTTCTTT
CDR3aa: CASSLNGGRTEAFF

v_gene: TRBV6-5
abundance: .
j_gene: TRBJ1-1
len: 14
d_gene: TRBD1
CDR3nt: TGTGCCAGCAGTTACGGACAGGTTTTCGCTGAAGCTTTCTTT
CDR3aa: CASSYGQVFAEAFF

v_gene: TRBV9
abundance: .
j_gene: TRBJ2-1
len: 15
d_gene: TRBD2
CDR3nt: TGTGCCAGCAGCGCCCCCGGGACTAGCGTGGGTGAGCAGTTCTTC
CDR3aa: CASSAPGTSVGEQFF

v_gene: TRBV4-1
abundance: few
j_gene: TRBJ1-1
len: 14
d_gene: .
CDR3nt: TGCGCCAGCAGCCAAAGGACAGTGAACACTGAAGCTTTCTTT
CDR3aa: CASSQRTVNTEAFF

v_gene: TRBV5-7
abundance: .
j_gene: TRBJ2-5
len: 11
d_gene: TRBD2
CDR3nt: TGTGCCAGCAGCCCCGCCGGGGGGCAGTACTTC
CDR3aa: CASSPAGGQYF

v_gene: TRBV7-9
abundance: .
j_gene: TRBJ1-4
len: 15
d_gene: .
CDR3nt: TGTGCCAGCAGCCAGGCCCCCGGAGCGGATGAAAAACTGTTTTTT
CDR3aa: CASSQAPGADEKLFF

v_gene: TRBV2
abundance: .
j_gene: TRBJ2-1
len: 14
d_gene: TRBD2
CDR3nt: TGTGCCAGCAGTGAGGCGGGAGACTACAATGAGCAGTTCTTC
CDR3aa: CASSEAGDYNEQFF

v_gene: TRBV4-1
abundance: once
j_gene: TRBJ2-2
len: 13
d_gene: .
CDR3nt: TGCGCCAGCAGTCAGGGATTAGCCGGGGAGCTGTTTTTT
CDR3aa: CASSQGLAGELFF

v_gene: TRBV6-4
abundance: once
j_gene: TRBJ2-4
len: 13
d_gene: TRBD1
CDR3nt: TGTGCCAGCAGTGCTGGACTGGGGACAGGGGATTACTTC
CDR3aa: CASSAGLGTGDYF

v_gene: TRBV2
abundance: .
j_gene: TRBJ1-5
len: 15
d_gene: .
CDR3nt: TGTGCCAGCAGTGAAGGCCAGAATAGCAATCAGCCCCAGCATTTT
CDR3aa: CASSEGQNSNQPQHF

v_gene: TRBV7-9
abundance: .
j_gene: TRBJ2-4
len: 15
d_gene: .
CDR3nt: TGTGCCAGCAGCTTAAATCTTGGCTCCAAAAACATTCAGTACTTC
CDR3aa: CASSLNLGSKNIQYF

v_gene: TRBV28
abundance: once
j_gene: TRBJ1-5
len: 13
d_gene: TRBD1
CDR3nt: TGTGCCAGCATCTCAGGGGGCGAGCAGCCCCAGCATTTT
CDR3aa: CASISGGEQPQHF

v_gene: TRBV6-1
abundance: .
j_gene: TRBJ1-1
len: 12
d_gene: .
CDR3nt: TGTGCCACCCCGGGGGTTACCACTGAAGCTTTCTTT
CDR3aa: CATPGVTTEAFF

v_gene: TRBV28
abundance: .
j_gene: TRBJ2-7
len: 17
d_gene: TRBD2
CDR3nt: TGTGCCAGCATACCGGGGGGAGAGGGGACGGCGGGTTGGGAGCAGTACTTC
CDR3aa: CASIPGGEGTAGWEQYF

v_gene: TRBV7-6
abundance: .
j_gene: TRBJ2-3
len: 16
d_gene: .
CDR3nt: TGTGCCAGCAGCTTATCGGGAGCAGGCCCGACAGATACGCAGTATTTT
CDR3aa: CASSLSGAGPTDTQYF

v_gene: TRBV19
abundance: once
j_gene: TRBJ1-3
len: 14
d_gene: .
CDR3nt: TGTGCCAGTAGTATCAGGGCGGCTGGAAACACCATATATTTT
CDR3aa: CASSIRAAGNTIYF

v_gene: TRBV29-1
abundance: once
j_gene: TRBJ1-2
len: 13
d_gene: TRBD1
CDR3nt: TGCAGCGTATCCGGGACAGGGAACTATGGCTACACCTTC
CDR3aa: CSVSGTGNYGYTF

v_gene: TRBV28
abundance: few
j_gene: TRBJ2-7
len: 13
d_gene: TRBD1
CDR3nt: TGTGCCGGGGGACAGCCGGGCTCCTACGAGCAGTACTTC
CDR3aa: CAGGQPGSYEQYF

v_gene: TRBV29-1
abundance: .
j_gene: TRBJ1-1
len: 12
d_gene: .
CDR3nt: TGCAGCGCCGAGACGGGTGGAACTGAAGCTTTCTTT
CDR3aa: CSAETGGTEAFF

v_gene: TRBV10-3
abundance: once
j_gene: TRBJ2-3
len: 13
d_gene: .
CDR3nt: TGTGCCATCAGTGGCCAGCCCACAGATACGCGGTATTTT
CDR3aa: CAISGQPTDTRYF

v_gene: TRBV19
abundance: once
j_gene: TRBJ1-1
len: 15
d_gene: .
CDR3nt: TGTGCCAGTGTCACGGTGGACAGTCGAACGTCTGAAGCTTTCTTT
CDR3aa: CASVTVDSRTSEAFF

v_gene: TRBV4-1
abundance: .
j_gene: TRBJ2-7
len: 15
d_gene: TRBD2
CDR3nt: TGCGCCAGCAGCTCCATTGGCGGGAGACTAAACGAGCAGTACTTC
CDR3aa: CASSSIGGRLNEQYF

v_gene: TRBV18
abundance: .
j_gene: TRBJ2-7
len: 14
d_gene: TRBD2
CDR3nt: TGTGCCAGCTCAAGTAGCGGGGGCTCCTACGAGCAGTACTTC
CDR3aa: CASSSSGGSYEQYF

v_gene: TRBV11-3
abundance: .
j_gene: TRBJ1-1
len: 14
d_gene: TRBD1
CDR3nt: TGTGCCAGCAGGGGAAACAGGGGGAACACTGAAGCTTTCTTT
CDR3aa: CASRGNRGNTEAFF

v_gene: TRBV5-4
abundance: .
j_gene: TRBJ1-2
len: 14
d_gene: .
CDR3nt: TGTGCCAGCAGCTGGAACGGACAGTCGTATGGCTACACCTTC
CDR3aa: CASSWNGQSYGYTF